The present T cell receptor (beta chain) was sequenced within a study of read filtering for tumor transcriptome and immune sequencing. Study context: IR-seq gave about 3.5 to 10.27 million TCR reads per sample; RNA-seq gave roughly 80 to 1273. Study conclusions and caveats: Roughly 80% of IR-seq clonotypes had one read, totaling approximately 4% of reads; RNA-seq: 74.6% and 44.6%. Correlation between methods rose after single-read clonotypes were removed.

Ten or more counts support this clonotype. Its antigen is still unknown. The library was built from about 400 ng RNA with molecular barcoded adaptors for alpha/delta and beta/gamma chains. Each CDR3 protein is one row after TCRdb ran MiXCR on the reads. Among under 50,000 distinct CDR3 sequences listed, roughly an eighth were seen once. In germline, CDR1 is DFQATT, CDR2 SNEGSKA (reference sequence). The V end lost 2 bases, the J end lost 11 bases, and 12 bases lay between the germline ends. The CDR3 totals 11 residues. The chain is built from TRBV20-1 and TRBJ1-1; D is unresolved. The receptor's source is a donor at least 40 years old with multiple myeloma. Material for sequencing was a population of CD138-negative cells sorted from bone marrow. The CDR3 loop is CSARSRPRAFF. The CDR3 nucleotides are TGCAGTGCTAGATCACGTCCCCGGGCTTTCTTT.